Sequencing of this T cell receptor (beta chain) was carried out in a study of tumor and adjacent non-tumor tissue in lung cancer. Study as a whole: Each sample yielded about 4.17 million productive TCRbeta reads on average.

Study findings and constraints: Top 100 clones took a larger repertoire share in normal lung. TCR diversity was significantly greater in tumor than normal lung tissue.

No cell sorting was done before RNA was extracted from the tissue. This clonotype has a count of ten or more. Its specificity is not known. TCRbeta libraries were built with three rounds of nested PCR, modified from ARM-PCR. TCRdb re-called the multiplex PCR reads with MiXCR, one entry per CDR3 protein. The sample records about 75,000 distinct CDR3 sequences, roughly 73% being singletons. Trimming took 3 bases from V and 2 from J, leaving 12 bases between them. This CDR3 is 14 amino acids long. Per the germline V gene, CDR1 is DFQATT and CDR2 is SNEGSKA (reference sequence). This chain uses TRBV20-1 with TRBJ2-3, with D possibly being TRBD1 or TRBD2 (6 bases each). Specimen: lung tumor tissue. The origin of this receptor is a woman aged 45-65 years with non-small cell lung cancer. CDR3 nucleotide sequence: TGCAGTGCTAGGAGGGGGGAGTCCACAGATACGCAGTATTTT. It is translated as CSARRGESTDTQYF.